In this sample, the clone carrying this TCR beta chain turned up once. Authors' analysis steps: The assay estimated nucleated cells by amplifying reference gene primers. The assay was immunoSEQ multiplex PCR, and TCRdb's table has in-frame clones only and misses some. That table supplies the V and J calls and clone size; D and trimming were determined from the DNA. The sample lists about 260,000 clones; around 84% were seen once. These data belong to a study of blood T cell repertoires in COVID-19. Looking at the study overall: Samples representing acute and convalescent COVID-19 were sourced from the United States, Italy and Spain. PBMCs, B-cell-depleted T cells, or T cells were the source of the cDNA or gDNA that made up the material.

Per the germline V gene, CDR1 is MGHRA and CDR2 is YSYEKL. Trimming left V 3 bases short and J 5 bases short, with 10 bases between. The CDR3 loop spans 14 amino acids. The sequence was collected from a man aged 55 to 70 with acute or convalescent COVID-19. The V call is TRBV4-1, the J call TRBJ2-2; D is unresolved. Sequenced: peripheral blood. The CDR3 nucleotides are TGCGCCAGCAGCCAGCTTCACAAAACCGGGGAGCTGTTTTTT. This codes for CASSQLHKTGELFF.